The 25 T cell receptor beta chains in this list originate from one sample, sequenced in a study of vaccination effects on CD4 cells after COVID-19. No antigen has been assigned to these receptors. Pools of viral peptides were used by the ViraFEST assay to expand antigen-specific CD4+ T cells ahead of sequencing. The culture ran for 10 days, and then CD4+ T cells were isolated. It was between March and December 2020 that the person had a SARS-CoV-2 infection confirmed by PCR. Vaccine administered to participants consisted of two doses of either BNT162b2 or mRNA-1273. The assay was immunoSEQ multiplex PCR, and TCRdb's table has in-frame clones only and misses some. The table has 15,000 or so clones, around 75% seen once. The material was CD4+ T cells from PBMCs cultured with HCoV-NL63 spike peptides, obtained after COVID-19 vaccination. The receptors shown here come from a human donor who had a prior SARS-CoV-2 infection.

The chain couples TRBV27 to TRBJ1-1, with D perhaps matching TRBD1 (5 bases). The CDR3 runs to 11 residues. Looked up from germline, CDR1 is MNHEY and CDR2 is SMNVEV (reference sequence). Trimming stripped 5 bases from V and 11 bases from J, with 12 bases between. As DNA, the CDR3 is TGTGCCAGCAGTCTCTACAGGACGGCTTTCTTT. Protein product: CASSLYRTAFF.

The CDR3 DNA is TGTGCCAGCAGCTTGGATGGACAGCCACGGGACTACGAGCAGTACTTC. It yields the protein CASSLDGQPRDYEQYF. The chain has TRBV5-6 and TRBJ2-7; D perhaps matches TRBD1 (6 bases). The germline V gene has CDR1 SGHDT and CDR2 YYEEEE. Trimming cost V 0 bases and J 3 bases, with 16 bases left between them. The CDR3 is 16 amino acids.

V and J are TRBV6-1 and TRBJ1-5; the D gene is possibly TRBD1 (5 bases). Trimming took 1 base from V and 3 from J, leaving 10 bases between them. Germline V gene lookup returns CDR1 MNHNS and CDR2 SASEGT. The CDR3 runs 15 residues. CDR3 nucleotides: TGTGCCAGCAGTGAAGACGGGACGGTCAATCAGCCCCAGCATTTT. It codes for CASSEDGTVNQPQHF.

The chain has TRBV3-1 (or the pseudogene TRBV3-2) and TRBJ2-7; 7 positions agree with TRBD1. The CDR3 spans 14 residues. From germline, CDR1 is LGHDT and CDR2 YNNKEL (reference sequence). V lost 1 base and J lost 3; bases outside the gene matches: 3. The CDR3 coding sequence is TGTGCCAGCAGCCAAGGACAGGGAAACTACGAGCAGTACTTC. It yields the protein CASSQGQGNYEQYF.

This chain links TRBV4-1 with TRBJ2-6, with D possibly TRBD1 on 5 matching bases. Trimming pared 1 base from V and 1 base from J, leaving 8 bases between. Per the germline V gene, CDR1 is MGHRA and CDR2 is YSYEKL. The CDR3 has 16 amino acids. Here the CDR3 DNA reads TGCGCCAGCAGCCAAGCCGCAGGGTCTGGGGCCAACGTCCTGACTTTC. Translation: CASSQAAGSGANVLTF.

The gene calls are TRBV19 and TRBJ1-5; D is possibly TRBD1 (6 bases). Looked up from germline, CDR1 is LNHDA and CDR2 is SQIVND (reference sequence). Trimming removed 1 base at V and 7 bases at J, with 11 bases between. The CDR3 length is 14 residues. CDR3 region: CASSIGGGRQPQHF. The CDR3 region has the DNA TGTGCCAGTAGTATAGGCGGGGGGCGGCAGCCCCAGCATTTT.

V and J are TRBV11-2 and TRBJ2-2; D is unresolved. This CDR3 is 14 amino acids long. V was clipped by 0 bases and J by 9 bases, with 11 bases between them. CDR1 and CDR2 (germline): SGHAT, FQNNGV. CDR3 loop: CASSLDGAGRELFF. In DNA form, the CDR3 reads TGTGCCAGCAGCTTAGACGGAGCAGGCCGGGAGCTGTTTTTT.

The V gene is TRBV18, the J gene TRBJ2-1, with D unresolved. This CDR3 has 15 amino acids. With 3 bases removed from V and 0 bases from J, the gap between germline ends came to 9 bases. Germline V CDR1 and CDR2: KGHSH, LQKENI. CDR3 protein: CASSPQRSSYNEQFF. The CDR3 nucleotides are TGTGCCAGCTCACCTCAACGGAGCTCCTACAATGAGCAGTTCTTC.

The J gene is TRBJ2-7, the V gene TRBV9; 9 nucleotides align to TRBD2. The CDR3 extends over 16 amino acids. Germline loops: CDR1 SGDLS, CDR2 YYNGEE. J gave up 3 bases and V 4 bases, and 11 bases lay outside the gene matches. The CDR3 DNA reads TGTGCCAGCAGCTCCCACTCCGGGACTAGCCTCTACGAGCAGTACTTC. The encoded protein is CASSSHSGTSLYEQYF.

This rearrangement joins TRBV30 to TRBJ1-3, with D hard to call. The V gene lost 0 bases and the J gene lost 5 bases, with 8 bases spanning the gap. Per germline, CDR1 GTSNPN and CDR2 SVGIG (reference sequence). CDR3 length equals 13 residues. The CDR3 nucleotides are TGTGCCTGGAGTGTCTCAGGTAGAAACACCATATATTTT. Its translation: CAWSVSGRNTIYF.

V is TRBV11-3 and J is TRBJ2-7; TRBD2 matches at 10 bases. The germline gives CDR1 SGHNT, CDR2 YENEEA. The CDR3 runs 16 residues. V shed 4 bases, J shed 1 base, and the junction held 7 bases outside the gene matches. The CDR3 sequence: CASSSWTSGHSYEQYF. The CDR3 nucleotides read TGTGCCAGCAGCTCCTGGACTAGCGGCCATTCCTACGAGCAGTACTTC.

The genes are TRBV7-9 and TRBJ1-2; D remains ambiguous. V was pared by 6 bases and J by 1 base, with 15 bases between. The germline gives CDR1 SEHNR, CDR2 FQNEAQ (reference sequence). The CDR3 is made up of 15 amino acids. The CDR3 region has the DNA TGTGCCAGCAGGAAAGATGGACGGAATAACTATGGCTACACCTTC. It translates to CASRKDGRNNYGYTF.

The rearrangement joins TRBV20-1 to TRBJ2-7; D is undetermined. V was clipped by 3 bases and J by 1 base, with 13 bases between them. Germline CDR1 is DFQATT and CDR2 is SNEGSKA (reference sequence). This CDR3 is built from 14 residues. CDR3: CSASRTASSYEQYF. In DNA, the CDR3 is TGCAGTGCTAGTCGAACGGCCAGTTCCTACGAGCAGTACTTC.

The V gene is TRBV7-2, the J gene TRBJ2-1; D perhaps matches TRBD2 (6 bases). Looked up from germline, CDR1 is SGHTA and CDR2 is FQGNSA. The CDR3 is 17 residues long. The V gene lost 2 bases and the J gene lost 7 bases, with 21 bases spanning the gap. Written as DNA, the CDR3 is TGTGCCAGCAGCTTAAGCTCCGGGACTGTGGGGCAGAATGAGCAGTTCTTC. Amino acid sequence: CASSLSSGTVGQNEQFF.

In its sample, this clone was seen once. This sequence joins TRBV2 and TRBJ1-6, with 9 bases identical to TRBD1. Germline values: CDR1 SNHLY, CDR2 FYNNEI. The trim removed 7 bases at V and 8 bases at J, leaving 6 bases unmatched. This CDR3 comprises 14 residues. The CDR3, as DNA: TGTGCCAGCATATCTGGGACAGGGTATTCACCCCTCCACTTT. This encodes CASISGTGYSPLHF.

This clone was seen a few times. The chain is built from TRBV3-1 (or the pseudogene TRBV3-2) and TRBJ2-3; no clear D gene. Between the trimmed V and J ends, which lost 2 bases and 2 bases, there was a span of 5 bases. The CDR3 extends over 13 amino acids. Germline loops: CDR1 LGHDT, CDR2 YNNKEL (reference sequence). This chain's CDR3 is CASSQLLTDTQYF. The CDR3 DNA reads TGTGCCAGCAGCCAACTCCTCACAGATACGCAGTATTTT.

This chain links TRBV27 with TRBJ2-3, with 7 bases lining up with TRBD1. The germline V gene encodes CDR1 MNHEY and CDR2 SMNVEV (reference sequence). Trimming cost V 4 bases and J 2 bases; bases outside gene matches: 3. The CDR3 totals 14 residues. CDR3 loop: CASSSQGDTDTQYF. The DNA for the CDR3 is TGTGCCAGCAGTTCTCAGGGGGACACAGATACGCAGTATTTT.

This clone was seen a handful of times. The chain employs TRBV5-4 and TRBJ2-1, with 9 nucleotides matching TRBD2. With V trimmed by 4 bases and J by 9 bases, 5 bases remained unmatched. The CDR3 has 13 residues. Per the germline V gene, CDR1 is SGHNT and CDR2 is YYREEE (reference sequence). CDR3 in DNA: TGTGCCAGCAGCCCCCCGACTAGCGGTGAGCAGTTCTTC. Protein sequence: CASSPPTSGEQFF.

This clone was seen only once. The chain carries TRBV20-1 and TRBJ2-5, with TRBD2 identical over 7 bases. Germline V gives CDR1 DFQATT, CDR2 SNEGSKA (reference sequence). The CDR3 spans 14 residues. J gave up 0 bases and V 3 bases, and 4 bases lay outside the gene matches. CDR3 sequence reads: CSASGGGNQETQYF. The CDR3 bases are TGCAGTGCTAGTGGCGGGGGAAACCAAGAGACCCAGTACTTC.

In DNA, the CDR3 is TGTGCCAGCAGTGAAGCGGCGGGTACCCAAGAGACCCAGTACTTC. This sequence encodes CASSEAAGTQETQYF. J is TRBJ2-5 and V is TRBV6-1; D is possibly TRBD2 (5 bases). Trimming took off 0 bases at V and 1 base at J, with 9 bases between the two ends. CDR3 length: 15 residues. The germline gives CDR1 MNHNS, CDR2 SASEGT.

In its sample, this clone ranks as large. As DNA, the CDR3 is TGCGCCAGCAGGAAAGGACTAGCGGGGGAGGAGACCCAGTACTTC. The encoded protein is CASRKGLAGEETQYF. The chain has TRBV4-1 and TRBJ2-5; 13 bases fit TRBD2. After removal of 6 bases from V and 5 bases from J, the junction contained 6 bases not matched to a gene. The CDR3 contains 15 residues. CDR1 is MGHRA and CDR2 is YSYEKL in the germline V gene.

Only one count was recorded for this clone. This rearrangement joins TRBV18 to TRBJ2-7; D is possibly TRBD2 (5 bases). Germline V gene data show CDR1 as KGHSH and CDR2 as LQKENI. With 6 bases removed from V and 4 bases from J, the gap between germline ends came to 19 bases. The length of the CDR3 is 15 residues. DNA of the CDR3: TGTGCCAGCTCGAATCCCACTAGGAATCCGTACGAGCAGTACTTC. Amino acids: CASSNPTRNPYEQYF.

The rearrangement uses TRBV5-1 and TRBJ2-5; 11 bases fit TRBD2. The CDR3 contains 17 residues. Looked up from germline, CDR1 is SGHRS and CDR2 is YFSETQ. V lost 0 bases to trimming and J lost 5 bases; unmatched junction nucleotides: 9. CDR3 loop: CASSLANSGRASETQYF. For the CDR3, the DNA is TGCGCCAGCAGCTTGGCGAATAGCGGGAGGGCCAGTGAGACCCAGTACTTC.

This chain uses TRBV20-1 with TRBJ2-5; D ambiguous. The CDR3 is 10 residues long. Germline loops: CDR1 DFQATT, CDR2 SNEGSKA (reference sequence). V was cut by 5 bases and J by 4 bases, with 5 bases left in between. The CDR3 DNA reads TGCAGTGCTGACCGAGAGACCCAGTACTTC. It is translated as CSADRETQYF.

The chain links TRBV7-3 to TRBJ1-6; the D is unclear. Trimming took 3 bases from V and 8 from J, leaving 8 bases between them. Germline loops: CDR1 SGHTA, CDR2 FQGTGA. The length of the CDR3 is 13 residues. For the CDR3, the DNA is TGTGCCAGCAGCTTTAGAGGAGATTCACCCCTCCACTTT. Encoded protein: CASSFRGDSPLHF.